The 22 T cell receptor beta chains in this list originate from one sample, sequenced in a study of blood T cell repertoires in COVID-19 (dated by TCRdb to 2018 to 2021). Library prep was done by the immunoSEQ multiplex PCR assay. Sourced from immuneACCESS, this table was stored by TCRdb with only in-frame sequences that have V and J called. A share of the clones is absent; for the studies checked, an unresolved V gene accounts for under half, and the remainder has no known explanation. The sample table shows about 55,000 clones, and around 84% are seen once. The ten largest account for approximately 6% of the sample. The sequencing sample was made of peripheral blood. The receptors stem from a human donor in a cohort sampled during active or convalescent COVID-19.

To note about this clone: A junction end diverges from the germline sequence, so it may reflect a read error. This sequence joins TRBV7-7 and TRBJ1-5; D might be TRBD1 (5 bases). The CDR3 totals 15 residues. CDR1 SSHAT and CDR2 FNYEAQ come from the germline V gene (reference sequence). Written as DNA, the CDR3 is TGTGCTAGCAGCCCGGGGGGGAGAGGCAATCAGCCCCAGCATTTT. Its protein is CASSPGGRGNQPQHF. The complete variable domain, with remaining parts taken from reference TRBV7-7 and TRBJ1-5, reads GAGVSQSPRYKVTKRGQDVTLRCDPISSHATLYWYQQALGQGPEFLTYFNYEAQPDKSGLPSDRFSAERPEGSISTLTIQRTEQRDSAMYRCASSPGGRGNQPQHFGDGTRLSIL.

The genes are TRBV5-1 and TRBJ2-3; 10 bases line up with TRBD2. The CDR3 contains 16 residues. The V gene end was trimmed by 0 bases and the J gene end by 2 bases; junction bases not matched to a gene: 3. Germline CDR1 SGHRS, CDR2 YFSETQ. CDR3 nucleotide sequence: TGCGCCAGCAGCTTGGGCCTAGCGGGGGTCACAGATACGCAGTATTTT. This translates into CASSLGLAGVTDTQYF.

The V gene is TRBV9, the J gene TRBJ1-6, with D unclear. The CDR3 is 15 amino acids. The germline V gene has CDR1 SGDLS and CDR2 YYNGEE. The germline V and J ends were trimmed by 1 base and 10 bases, with 15 bases remaining between them. For the CDR3, the DNA is TGTGCCAGCAGCGTAAATAATCAGAGGGCATCACCCCTCCACTTT. Amino acids: CASSVNNQRASPLHF.

This clone has only a few counts. The chain has TRBV5-4 and TRBJ1-5, with no clear D. CDR3 length: 15 residues. In germline, CDR1 is SGHNT, CDR2 YYREEE (reference sequence). V was clipped by 0 bases and J by 0 bases, with 7 bases between them. The CDR3 nucleotides read TGTGCCAGCAGCTTGGCCCCAGGTAGCAATCAGCCCCAGCATTTT. Its protein product is CASSLAPGSNQPQHF.

The V call is TRBV2, the J call TRBJ2-3, with 7 bases aligning to TRBD1. The trim removed 5 bases at V and 6 bases at J, leaving 11 bases unmatched. Germline CDR1 reads SNHLY; CDR2 reads FYNNEI. CDR3 length: 15 residues. CDR3 nucleotides: TGTGCCAGCAGTTCAGACAGGGAAATATTGGATACGCAGTATTTT. Translation gives CASSSDREILDTQYF.

The rearrangement uses TRBV27 and TRBJ1-2; D not resolved. This CDR3 spans 14 amino acids. Germline values: CDR1 MNHEY, CDR2 SMNVEV (reference sequence). Trimming left V 2 bases short and J 2 bases short, with 9 bases between. The CDR3 protein is CASSLNGRNYGYTF. DNA of the CDR3: TGTGCCAGCAGTTTAAACGGGAGAAACTATGGCTACACCTTC.

The genes are TRBV9 and TRBJ1-4; no definite D call. V was clipped by 0 bases and J by 0 bases, with 12 bases between them. Germline V gene sequence: CDR1 SGDLS, CDR2 YYNGEE. The CDR3 is 17 residues long. The CDR3, as DNA: TGTGCCAGCAGCGTAGATGGCAGGCCTGCAACTAATGAAAAACTGTTTTTT. The encoded protein is CASSVDGRPATNEKLFF.

The chain is built from TRBV11-1 and TRBJ1-4; TRBD1 aligns across 8 bases. The ends lost 4 bases at V and 8 bases at J; junction bases unmatched: 12. The CDR3 has 16 amino acids. Germline lookup yields CDR1 SGHAT and CDR2 FQDESV (reference sequence). CDR3 coding DNA: TGTGCCAGCAGCTCAGACCTGGGACAGGTAGACGAAAAACTGTTTTTT. It translates to CASSSDLGQVDEKLFF.

The genes are TRBV19 and TRBJ1-6; no firm D call. The CDR3 loop spans 15 amino acids. Looked up from germline, CDR1 is LNHDA and CDR2 is SQIVND (reference sequence). V lost 7 bases and J lost 7, with 17 bases in between. CDR3 bases: TGTGCCAGTACGCCAGTCTCCGGAGGGAATTCACCCCTCCACTTT. Its protein product is CASTPVSGGNSPLHF.

This chain uses TRBV7-2 with TRBJ2-6, with a possible D match to TRBD1 (6 bases). The CDR3 loop spans 15 amino acids. Germline V gene data show CDR1 as SGHTA and CDR2 as FQGNSA. V dropped 5 bases and J dropped 4 bases, with 12 bases sitting between them. The CDR3 sequence: CASSTAGTGANVLTF. The CDR3 DNA is TGTGCCAGCAGCACCGCCGGGACAGGGGCCAACGTCCTGACTTTC.

The genes are TRBV2 and TRBJ1-1, with 7 bases aligning to TRBD1. This CDR3 comprises 14 residues. Germline V gene lookup returns CDR1 SNHLY and CDR2 FYNNEI. Trimming at V came to 6 bases and at J to 0 bases, leaving 4 bases not matched to a gene. CDR3 amino acids: CASSLQGMNTEAFF. CDR3 in DNA: TGTGCCAGCAGCCTACAGGGGATGAACACTGAAGCTTTCTTT.

The rearrangement links TRBV5-1 to TRBJ1-4; 9 nucleotides align to TRBD1. V lost 2 bases and J lost 3; bases outside the gene matches: 2. CDR1 is SGHRS and CDR2 is YFSETQ in the germline V gene. The CDR3 extends over 15 amino acids. CDR3 coding DNA: TGCGCCAGCAGCTTTAACAGGGGGCCTAATGAAAAACTGTTTTTT. Translating it yields CASSFNRGPNEKLFF.

The rearrangement joins TRBV10-1 to TRBJ1-4, with a possible D match to TRBD1 (6 bases). Trimming removed 9 bases at V and 0 bases at J, with 14 bases between. Germline V CDR1 and CDR2: WNHNN, SYGVQD (reference sequence). The CDR3 length is 15 residues. The CDR3 DNA sequence: TGCGCCAGAAAAGGACAGAAAGCAACTAATGAAAAACTGTTTTTT. This sequence encodes CARKGQKATNEKLFF.

The chain couples TRBV5-4 to TRBJ1-6, with TRBD1 identical over 8 bases. Germline V lookup: CDR1 SGHNT, CDR2 YYREEE (reference sequence). Trimming at V came to 5 bases and at J to 6 bases, leaving 4 bases not matched to a gene. The CDR3 sequence is 14 residues long. DNA for the CDR3: TGTGCCAGCAGGCGACAGGGGACTAATTCACCCCTCCACTTT. It translates to CASRRQGTNSPLHF.

The V gene is TRBV9, the J gene TRBJ2-3, with D possibly TRBD1 on 6 matching bases. There are 14 residues in the CDR3. V shed 0 bases and J shed 5 bases, with 10 bases lying between them. Germline V gives CDR1 SGDLS, CDR2 YYNGEE. The CDR3: CASSVGVRGDTQYF. As DNA, the CDR3 is TGTGCCAGCAGCGTAGGGGTCAGGGGAGATACGCAGTATTTT. Combining the CDR3 with reference TRBV9 and TRBJ2-3 gives the whole variable domain DSGVTQTPKHLITATGQRVTLRCSPRSGDLSVYWYQQSLDQGLQFLIQYYNGEERAKGNILERFSAQQFPDLHSELNLSSLELGDSALYFCASSVGVRGDTQYFGPGTRLTVL.

A single count supports this clone. This sequence joins TRBV5-6 and TRBJ1-5, with D perhaps TRBD1 (6 bases). The CDR3 runs to 15 residues. Looked up from germline, CDR1 is SGHDT and CDR2 is YYEEEE. Deletions cut 2 bases from V and 3 bases from J, with 12 bases between. The CDR3 DNA sequence: TGTGCCAGCAGCTTAACCGGGACACCCAATCAGCCCCAGCATTTT. It encodes CASSLTGTPNQPQHF. The whole variable domain, remainder taken from reference TRBV5-6 and TRBJ1-5, is DAGVTQSPTHLIKTRGQQVTLRCSPKSGHDTVSWYQQALGQGPQFIFQYYEEEERQRGNFPDRFSGHQFPNYSSELNVNALLLGDSALYLCASSLTGTPNQPQHFGDGTRLSIL.

This chain joins TRBV19 and TRBJ1-6; weak D call: TRBD1 (6 bases). The CDR3 is 15 amino acids. V lost 1 base and J lost 10, with 14 bases in between. CDR1 LNHDA and CDR2 SQIVND come from the germline V gene (reference sequence). CDR3: CASSIAQGVVSPLHF. CDR3 coding DNA: TGTGCCAGTAGTATAGCACAGGGAGTAGTCTCACCCCTCCACTTT.

The genes are TRBV4-3 and TRBJ1-6; perhaps TRBD1 as D (6 bases). V gave up 3 bases and J gave up 5 bases, with 14 bases separating them. This CDR3 contains 16 residues. CDR1 and CDR2 from the germline V gene are LGHNA and YSLEER. This CDR3 reads CASSHNSGENNSPLHF. CDR3 DNA: TGCGCCAGCAGCCACAATTCAGGGGAGAATAATTCACCCCTCCACTTT.

The J gene is TRBJ2-2, the V gene TRBV5-1; 9 nucleotides agree with TRBD1. CDR1 SGHRS and CDR2 YFSETQ come from the germline V gene. Germline trimming cut 7 bases from V and 7 bases from J; bases unmatched to any gene: 11. The CDR3 length is 15 residues. CDR3 loop: CASCRDRVMGGELFF. Here the CDR3 DNA reads TGCGCCAGCTGCCGGGACAGGGTTATGGGCGGGGAGCTGTTTTTT.

The chain couples TRBV6-5 to TRBJ1-2, with D tentatively TRBD1 (5 bases). The CDR3 runs 14 residues. In germline, CDR1 is MNHEY, CDR2 SVGAGI. The V and J ends lost 6 bases and 5 bases respectively, with 16 bases between them. CDR3 protein: CASSALWGEYGYTF. CDR3 nucleotide sequence: TGTGCCAGCAGCGCCTTATGGGGGGAATATGGCTACACCTTC.

A single count supports this clone. The V gene is TRBV9, the J gene TRBJ2-1; TRBD2 matches 10 bases. V gave up 4 bases and J gave up 3 bases; unmatched junction bases: 7. CDR1 and CDR2 (germline): SGDLS, YYNGEE. The CDR3 is 16 residues long. The CDR3 region has the DNA TGTGCCAGCAGCACCCGAACTAGCGGGGACTACAATGAGCAGTTCTTC. Translated, it gives CASSTRTSGDYNEQFF.

V and J are TRBV3-1 (or the pseudogene TRBV3-2) and TRBJ1-1, with 9 bases that match TRBD1. CDR1 is LGHDT and CDR2 is YNNKEL in the germline V gene (reference sequence). J was trimmed by 5 bases and V by 4 bases; bases with no gene match: 11. The CDR3 runs to 16 residues. CDR3 nucleotide sequence: TGTGCCAGCAGCCCATCCCTGGGACAGGGAAGAACTGAAGCTTTCTTT. This gives the protein CASSPSLGQGRTEAFF.